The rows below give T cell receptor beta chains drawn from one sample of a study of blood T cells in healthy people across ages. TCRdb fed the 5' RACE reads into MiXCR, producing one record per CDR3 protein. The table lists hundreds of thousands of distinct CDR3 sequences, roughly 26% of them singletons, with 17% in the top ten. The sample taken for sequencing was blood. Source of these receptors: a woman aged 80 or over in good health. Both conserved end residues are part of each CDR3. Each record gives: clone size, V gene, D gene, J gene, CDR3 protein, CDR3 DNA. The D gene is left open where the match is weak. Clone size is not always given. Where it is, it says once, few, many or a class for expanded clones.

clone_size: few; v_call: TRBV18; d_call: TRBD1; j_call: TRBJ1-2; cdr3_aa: CASSPYGSGQGAYGYTF; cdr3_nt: TGTGCCAGCTCACCATATGGGAGTGGACAGGGGGCTTATGGCTACACCTTC
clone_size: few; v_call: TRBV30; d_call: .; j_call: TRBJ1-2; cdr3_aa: CAWTPKSPTYTF; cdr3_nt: TGTGCCTGGACACCTAAAAGCCCGACCTACACCTTC
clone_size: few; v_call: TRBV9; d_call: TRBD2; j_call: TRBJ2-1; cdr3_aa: CASSVRREAYNEQFF; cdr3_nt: TGTGCCAGCAGCGTAAGACGGGAGGCCTACAATGAGCAGTTCTTC
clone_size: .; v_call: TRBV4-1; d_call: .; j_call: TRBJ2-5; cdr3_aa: CASSQGARETRYF; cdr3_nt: TGCGCCAGCAGCCAAGGCGCTCGAGAGACCCGGTACTTC
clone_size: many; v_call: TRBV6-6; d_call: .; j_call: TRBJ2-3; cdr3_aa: CASSGGTLSTDTQYF; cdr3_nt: TGTGCCAGCAGTGGCGGGACACTTAGCACAGATACGCAGTATTTT
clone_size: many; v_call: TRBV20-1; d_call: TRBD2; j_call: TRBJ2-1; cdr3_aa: CSARTPTSGGGSEQFF; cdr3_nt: TGCAGTGCTAGAACCCCGACTAGCGGGGGAGGTAGTGAGCAGTTCTTC
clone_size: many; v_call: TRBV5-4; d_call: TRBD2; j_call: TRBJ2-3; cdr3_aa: CASSRAGDWDTQYF; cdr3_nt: TGTGCCAGCAGCCGAGCGGGGGATTGGGATACGCAGTATTTT
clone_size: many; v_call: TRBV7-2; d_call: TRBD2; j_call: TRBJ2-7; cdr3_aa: CASSGTSGSYEQYF; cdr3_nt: TGTGCCAGCAGCGGGACTAGCGGATCCTACGAGCAGTACTTC
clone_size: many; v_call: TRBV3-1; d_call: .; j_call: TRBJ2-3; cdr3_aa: CASSHRLGGDTQYF; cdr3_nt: TGTGCCAGCAGCCATCGCCTCGGGGGAGATACGCAGTATTTT
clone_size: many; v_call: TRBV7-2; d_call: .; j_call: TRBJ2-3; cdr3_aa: CASSWRGTGVSFTDTQYF; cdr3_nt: TGTGCCAGCAGCTGGAGAGGCACCGGTGTCTCCTTCACAGATACGCAGTATTTT
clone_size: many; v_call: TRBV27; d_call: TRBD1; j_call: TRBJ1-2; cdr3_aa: CASSPLSGGNGYTF; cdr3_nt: TGTGCCAGCAGTCCCCTTTCAGGGGGCAATGGCTACACCTTC
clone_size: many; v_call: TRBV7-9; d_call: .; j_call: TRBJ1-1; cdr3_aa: CASSADRRYTEAFF; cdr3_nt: TGTGCCAGCAGTGCCGACAGGAGATACACTGAAGCTTTCTTT
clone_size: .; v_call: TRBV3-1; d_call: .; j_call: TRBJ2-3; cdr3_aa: CASSLWGRGPADTQYF; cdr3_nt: TGTGCCAGCAGCCTTTGGGGGCGGGGGCCGGCGGATACGCAGTATTTT
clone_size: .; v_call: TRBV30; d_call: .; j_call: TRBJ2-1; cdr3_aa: CAWSVTRVNVVNEQFF; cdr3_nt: TGTGCCTGGAGTGTCACACGCGTCAACGTAGTTAATGAGCAGTTCTTC
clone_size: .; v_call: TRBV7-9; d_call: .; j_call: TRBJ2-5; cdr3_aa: CASSGRTYQETQYF; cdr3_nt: TGTGCCAGCAGCGGGCGGACGTACCAAGAGACCCAGTACTTC
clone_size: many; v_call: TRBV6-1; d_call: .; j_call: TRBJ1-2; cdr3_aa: CASRGGVYYGYTF; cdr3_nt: TGTGCCAGCAGGGGGGGAGTTTACTATGGCTACACCTTC
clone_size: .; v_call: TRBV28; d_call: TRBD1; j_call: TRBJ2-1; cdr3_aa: CASSLGDRGRGNEQFF; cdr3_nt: TGTGCCAGCAGTTTGGGGGACAGGGGGAGGGGGAATGAGCAGTTCTTC
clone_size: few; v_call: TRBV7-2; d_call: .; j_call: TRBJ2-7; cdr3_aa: CASSSSLAVYEQYF; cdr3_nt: TGTGCCAGCAGCTCGTCCTTGGCCGTCTACGAGCAGTACTTC
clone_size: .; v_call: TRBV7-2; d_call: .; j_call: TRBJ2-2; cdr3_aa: CASSLNGGAQVHGELFF; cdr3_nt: TGTGCCAGCAGCTTAAATGGCGGGGCACAGGTGCACGGGGAGCTGTTTTTT
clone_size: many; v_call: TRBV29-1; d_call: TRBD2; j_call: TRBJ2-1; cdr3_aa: CSVASSGGDEQFF; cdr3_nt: TGCAGCGTCGCCTCTAGCGGGGGGGATGAGCAGTTCTTC
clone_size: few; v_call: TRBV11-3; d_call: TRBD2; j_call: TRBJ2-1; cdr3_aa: CASSSRAGGTYEQFF; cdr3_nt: TGTGCCAGCAGCTCCCGGGCGGGGGGGACTTATGAGCAGTTCTTC
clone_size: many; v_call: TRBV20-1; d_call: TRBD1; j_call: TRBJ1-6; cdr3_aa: CSAGTGVNSPLHF; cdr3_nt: TGCAGTGCTGGGACAGGAGTAAATTCACCCCTCCACTTT
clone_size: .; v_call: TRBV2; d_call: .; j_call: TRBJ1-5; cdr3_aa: CASSGGTGNQPQHF; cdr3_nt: TGTGCCAGCAGTGGGGGGACCGGCAATCAGCCCCAGCATTTT
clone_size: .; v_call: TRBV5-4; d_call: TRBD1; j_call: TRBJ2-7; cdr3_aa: CAGSLAQGIEQYF; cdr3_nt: TGTGCCGGCAGCTTGGCACAGGGGATCGAGCAGTACTTC